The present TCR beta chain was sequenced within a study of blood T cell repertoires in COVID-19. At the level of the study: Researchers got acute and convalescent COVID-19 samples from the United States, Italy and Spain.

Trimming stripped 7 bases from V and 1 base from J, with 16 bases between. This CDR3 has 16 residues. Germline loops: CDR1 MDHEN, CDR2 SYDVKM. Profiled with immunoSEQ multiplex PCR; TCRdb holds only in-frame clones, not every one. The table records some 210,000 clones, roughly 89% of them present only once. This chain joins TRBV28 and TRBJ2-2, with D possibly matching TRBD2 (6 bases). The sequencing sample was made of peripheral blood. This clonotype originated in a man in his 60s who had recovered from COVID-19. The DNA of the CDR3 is TGTGCCAGCATAAAGGCCGGGACTCAGAACACCGGGGAGCTGTTTTTT. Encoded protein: CASIKAGTQNTGELFF.